Listed here is a single T cell receptor (beta chain). It has no known antigen specificity. The input lacks base qualities; no much larger clone sits a single base away. This specimen comes from a study of shared clonotypes between healthy human individuals (TCRdb year 2020). Notes on the research overall: The cohort comprised a couple of women and a few men aged 18 to 49 years. Libraries were prepared and TCR repertoires were sequenced by different laboratories using diverse techniques, in order to increase sequencing depth and limit assay-specific biases. Leukapheresis yielded between about 0.85 and 9.5 billion PBMCs per donor. To estimate repertoire size and how much clonotypes are shared between individuals, the study performed deep sequencing of blood TCR repertoires from 4 to 6 healthy adults. For each donor, CD4 naive and CD4 memory were each given three plates, CD8 naive was given two plates, and CD8 memory was given one plate. On the study overall, not on this receptor specifically: Naive subsets generally had larger estimated clonotype richness than memory subsets did. Because the study included a small number of donors, the genetic and exposure-history diversity represented was limited. Pairwise subsampling led to the expectation that sequencing depth would affect the degree of clonotype sharing among donors. When four donors were compared, the shared fraction of clonotypes was around 5% for naive CD4, around 3.6% for naive CD8, 2.3% for memory CD4, and 0.4% for memory CD8. Even with the large sequencing depth, rarefaction of the sorted-subset datasets indicated that sequencing was incomplete. Compared with non-shared clonotypes, the clonotypes found in all four sorted-subset donors had higher generation probabilities. Sampling was limited to blood, and TCR repertoires in tissue likely differ from TCR repertoires in blood.

TCR CDR3 regions were amplified from genomic DNA by multiplex PCR using the deep immunoSEQ assay. For each cell subset, the extracted genomic DNA was distributed evenly across all wells of several immunoSEQ 96-well plates, and each plate served as one replicate. For sorted subsets, roughly 0.2 ug genomic DNA, equal to approximately 30,000 T cell genomes, was loaded into each replicate PCR. The purified libraries were quantified using a Qubit 3.0 fluorometer, sized with a Bioanalyzer 2100, and then quantified again using the KAPA Library Quantification kit. A separate single-read 150-cycle Illumina NextSeq 550 flow cell was used to sequence each immunoSEQ 96-well plate. Under the source paper's analysis protocol: The immunoSEQ output contained only junctional sequences without quality scores, so filtering could not match that applied to full-length reads. To assign V/J genes and CDR3, sequences were annotated using PyIR, a Python wrapper for IgBLAST v1.9, with IMGT germline references. Reads were filtered out if the reads had weak V/J assignments (E-value above 1e-6), no CDR3, stop codons, out-of-frame junctions, or ambiguous translated residues. V3J clonotypes were defined as sequences sharing the same inferred V gene, J gene, and CDR3 amino acid sequence. Percentage overlap between repertoires was computed as shared unique clonotypes divided by the size of the smaller repertoire. Richness of each repertoire was evaluated using RTK rarefaction, the Chao1 estimator, and Recon v2.1 estimates of unobserved clonotypes. OLGA was used to compute generation probabilities for all TCRbeta clonotypes that the gDNA method yielded from a few donors. TCRdb took this table from immuneACCESS and kept in-frame rearrangements with V and J called. Such tables lack part of the clones; where checked against another copy, unresolved V genes explain under half of the gap, and the rest is unexplained. V, J and clone size were drawn from that table, and D and trimming were deduced from the DNA. For this sample the table gives some 580,000 clones, of which around 97% were detected only once. The ten largest clones represent 0.055% to 0.07% of the sample.

The germline V gene supplies CDR1 MGHRA and CDR2 YSYEKL. Inclusive of the bounding cysteine and phenylalanine, the CDR3 is 18 residues long. CDR3 DNA only is kept here, 54 bases in frame from base 1. Donors were healthy HIV-negative adults with no recently reported acute infections or vaccinations. Only Caucasian adults living in Nashville, Tennessee, USA were represented among the donors. Magnetic negative selection was used to enrich CD4+ T cells, after which naive cells were positively selected on CD45RA and the negative fraction became the memory subset. Blood was collected by leukapheresis, and PBMCs were isolated by Ficoll-Histopaque density gradient centrifugation and then cryopreserved in liquid nitrogen vapor phase. Analytical flow cytometry was used to check the purity and quantity of each magnetically sorted T cell population. Genomic DNA was isolated from each sorted fraction and quantified by UV absorbance on a Nanodrop 2000c.

The receptor was isolated from a woman aged 25-40 years in good health. Sequenced material: naive CD4+ T cells sorted from blood. Interpreted using the paper, the cell subset or site label stands for: CD45RA+ positively selected. This sequence uses TRBV4-1 and TRBJ2-5; a tentative D call is TRBD1 (6 bases match). The J call is uncertain, as TRBJ2-7 better fits the DNA end. The CDR3 amino acid sequence is: CASSQDPSSGTLTYEQYF. The DNA sequence follows: TGCGCCAGCAGCCAAGATCCGTCTTCCGGGACACTCACCTACGAGCAGTACTTC.